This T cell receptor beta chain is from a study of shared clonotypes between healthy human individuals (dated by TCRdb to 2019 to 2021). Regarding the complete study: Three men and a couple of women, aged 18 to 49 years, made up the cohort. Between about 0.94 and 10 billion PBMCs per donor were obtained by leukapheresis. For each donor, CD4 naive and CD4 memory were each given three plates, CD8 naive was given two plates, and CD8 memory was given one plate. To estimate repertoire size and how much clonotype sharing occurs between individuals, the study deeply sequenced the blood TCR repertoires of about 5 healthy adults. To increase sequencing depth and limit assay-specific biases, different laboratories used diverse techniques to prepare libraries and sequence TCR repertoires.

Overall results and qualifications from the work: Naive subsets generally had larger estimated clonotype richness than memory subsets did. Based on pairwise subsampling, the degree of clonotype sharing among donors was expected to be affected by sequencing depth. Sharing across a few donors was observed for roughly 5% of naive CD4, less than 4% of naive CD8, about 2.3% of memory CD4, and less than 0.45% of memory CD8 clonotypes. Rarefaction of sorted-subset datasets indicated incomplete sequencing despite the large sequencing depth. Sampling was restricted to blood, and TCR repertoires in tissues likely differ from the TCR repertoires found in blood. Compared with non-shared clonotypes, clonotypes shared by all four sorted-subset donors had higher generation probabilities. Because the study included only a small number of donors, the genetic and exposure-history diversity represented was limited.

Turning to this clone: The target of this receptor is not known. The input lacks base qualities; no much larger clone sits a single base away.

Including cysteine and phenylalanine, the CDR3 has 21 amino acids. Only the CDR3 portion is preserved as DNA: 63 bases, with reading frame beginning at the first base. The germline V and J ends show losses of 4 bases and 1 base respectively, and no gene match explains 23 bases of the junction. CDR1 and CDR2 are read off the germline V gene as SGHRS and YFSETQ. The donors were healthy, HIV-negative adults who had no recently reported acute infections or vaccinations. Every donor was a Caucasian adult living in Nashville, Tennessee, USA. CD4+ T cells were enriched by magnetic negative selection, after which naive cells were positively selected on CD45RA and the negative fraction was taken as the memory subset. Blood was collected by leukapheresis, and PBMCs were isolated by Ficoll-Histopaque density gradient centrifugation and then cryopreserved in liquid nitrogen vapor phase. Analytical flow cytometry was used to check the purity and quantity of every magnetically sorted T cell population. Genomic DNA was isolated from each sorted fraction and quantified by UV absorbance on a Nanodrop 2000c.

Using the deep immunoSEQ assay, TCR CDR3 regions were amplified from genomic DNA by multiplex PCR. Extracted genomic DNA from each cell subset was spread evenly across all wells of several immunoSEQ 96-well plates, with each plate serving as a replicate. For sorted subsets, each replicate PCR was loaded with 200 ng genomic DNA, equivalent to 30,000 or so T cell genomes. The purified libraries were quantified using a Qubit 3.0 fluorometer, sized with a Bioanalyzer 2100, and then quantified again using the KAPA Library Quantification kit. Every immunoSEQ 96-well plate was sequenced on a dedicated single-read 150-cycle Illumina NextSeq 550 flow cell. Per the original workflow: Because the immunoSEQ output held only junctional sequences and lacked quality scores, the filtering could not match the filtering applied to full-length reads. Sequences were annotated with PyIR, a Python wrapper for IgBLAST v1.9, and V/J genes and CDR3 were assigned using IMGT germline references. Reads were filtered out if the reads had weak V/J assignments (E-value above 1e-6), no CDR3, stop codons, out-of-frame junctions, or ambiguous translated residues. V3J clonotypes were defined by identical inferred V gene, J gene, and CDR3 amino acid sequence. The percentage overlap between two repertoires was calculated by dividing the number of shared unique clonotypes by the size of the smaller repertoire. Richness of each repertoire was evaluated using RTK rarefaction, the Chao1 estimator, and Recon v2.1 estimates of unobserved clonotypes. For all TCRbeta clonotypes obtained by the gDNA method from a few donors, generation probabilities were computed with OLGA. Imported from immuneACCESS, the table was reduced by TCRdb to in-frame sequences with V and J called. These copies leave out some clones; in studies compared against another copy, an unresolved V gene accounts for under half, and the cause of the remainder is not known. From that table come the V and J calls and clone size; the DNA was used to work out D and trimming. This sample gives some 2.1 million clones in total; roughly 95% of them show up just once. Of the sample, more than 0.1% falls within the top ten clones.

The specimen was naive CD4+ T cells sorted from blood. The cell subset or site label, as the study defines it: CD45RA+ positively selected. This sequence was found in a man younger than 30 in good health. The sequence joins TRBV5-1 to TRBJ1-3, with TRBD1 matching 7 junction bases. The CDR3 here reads CASSPGTASSRLQPSGNTIYF. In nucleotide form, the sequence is TGCGCCAGCAGCCCCGGGACAGCCTCGAGCAGACTCCAACCTTCTGGAAACACCATATATTTT.